This paragraph covers one T cell receptor beta chain sequence. Its antigen is currently not known. The record has no base qualities; no much larger clone is one base away. Using the deep immunoSEQ assay, multiplex PCR amplified TCR CDR3 regions from genomic DNA. Genomic DNA extracted from each cell subset was distributed evenly over all wells of several immunoSEQ 96-well plates, and each plate served as one replicate. Each replicate PCR for sorted subsets received around 200 ng genomic DNA, equal to roughly 29,000 T cell genomes. Purified libraries were measured with a Qubit 3.0 fluorometer, size-checked on a Bioanalyzer 2100, and measured again with the KAPA Library Quantification kit. Every immunoSEQ 96-well plate was sequenced on a separate single-read 150-cycle Illumina NextSeq 550 flow cell. The original pipeline was this. Because the immunoSEQ output held only junctional sequences and lacked quality scores, the filtering could not match the filtering applied to full-length reads. To assign V/J genes and CDR3, sequences were annotated using PyIR, a Python wrapper for IgBLAST v1.9, with IMGT germline references. Reads were removed for weak V/J assignments (E-value above 1e-6), missing CDR3, stop codons, out-of-frame junctions, or ambiguous translated residues. A V3J clonotype was defined by an identical inferred V gene, J gene, and CDR3 amino acid sequence. The percentage overlap between two repertoires was calculated by dividing the number of shared unique clonotypes by the size of the smaller repertoire. Three approaches were used to assess repertoire richness: RTK rarefaction, the Chao1 estimator, and Recon v2.1 estimates of unobserved clonotypes. Generation probabilities were computed with OLGA for all TCRbeta clonotypes obtained by the gDNA method from several donors. TCRdb limited this immuneACCESS table to in-frame rearrangements with V and J called. A share of clones is missing; checked studies link under half to unresolved V genes, and the rest is unexplained. The D gene and trimming were derived from the DNA, and the V and J assignments and clone size from that table. The sample yields around 2.5 million clones; roughly 93% were counted once. Jointly, the top ten make up 0.36% of the sample.

Donors were healthy HIV-negative adults with no recently reported acute infections or vaccinations. Every donor was a Caucasian adult residing in Nashville, Tennessee, USA. CD4+ T cells were enriched by magnetic negative selection; naive cells were then positively selected on CD45RA, and the negative fraction formed the memory subset. Blood was obtained by leukapheresis, after which PBMCs were separated by Ficoll-Histopaque density gradient centrifugation and cryopreserved in liquid nitrogen vapor phase. Purity and quantity of every magnetically sorted T cell population were checked by analytical flow cytometry. Genomic DNA was isolated from each sorted fraction and quantified by UV absorbance on a Nanodrop 2000c. Via the germline V gene, CDR1 is SGHRS and CDR2 YFSETQ. Trimming at the junction amounts to 0 bases on V and 6 bases on J, and the germline ends lie 10 bases apart. The CDR3 sequence holds 13 residues, the cysteine and phenylalanine included. Kept here is only the CDR3 DNA, which spans 39 bases and is read in frame from base 1.

The source of the sample is a study of shared clonotypes between healthy human individuals (TCRdb year 2020). General notes on the study: A couple of women and three men aged 18 to 49 years were included in the cohort. Per donor, three plates each were used for CD4 naive and CD4 memory, two for CD8 naive, and one for CD8 memory. The study deeply sequenced blood TCR repertoires of 5 or 6 healthy adults to estimate repertoire size and the extent of clonotype sharing between individuals. Different laboratories and diverse techniques were used to prepare libraries and sequence TCR repertoires, to increase sequencing depth and limit assay-specific biases. Per donor, leukapheresis produced somewhere between about 0.94 and 9.5 billion PBMCs. Study-wide conclusions, independent of this receptor: Based on pairwise subsampling, the degree of clonotype sharing among donors was expected to be affected by sequencing depth. When a handful of donors were compared, the shared fraction of clonotypes was around 4.6% for naive CD4, more than 3% for naive CD8, roughly 2.5% for memory CD4, and less than 0.5% for memory CD8. Compared with non-shared clonotypes, the clonotypes found in all four sorted-subset donors had higher generation probabilities. Sampling was limited to blood, and TCR repertoires in tissue likely differ from TCR repertoires in blood. Because the study included only a small number of donors, the genetic and exposure-history diversity represented was limited. Incomplete sequencing was indicated by rarefaction of sorted-subset datasets, despite the large sequencing depth. Estimated clonotype richness was generally larger for naive than for memory subsets.

Sequencing was done on a sample of naive CD4+ T cells from PBMCs. The sample's cell subset or site label is to be understood as: CD45RA+ positively selected. This TCR was recovered from a man between 18 and 35 years old in good health. Some clones in this sample may be carry-over from other donors' samples. This receptor chain uses TRBV5-1 and TRBJ2-7; the D call is tentative, TRBD1 or TRBD2, as each matches 5 bases. CDR3 sequence: CASSLVDGTEQYF. The sequenced DNA: TGCGCCAGCAGCTTGGTCGATGGGACCGAGCAGTACTTC. The CDR3, completed at both ends by the reference TRBV5-1 and TRBJ2-7 genes, gives the full variable domain KAGVTQTPRYLIKTRGQQVTLSCSPISGHRSVSWYQQTPGQGLQFLFEYFSETQRNKGNFPGRFSGRQFSNSRSEMNVSTLELGDSALYLCASSLVDGTEQYFGPGTRLTVT.